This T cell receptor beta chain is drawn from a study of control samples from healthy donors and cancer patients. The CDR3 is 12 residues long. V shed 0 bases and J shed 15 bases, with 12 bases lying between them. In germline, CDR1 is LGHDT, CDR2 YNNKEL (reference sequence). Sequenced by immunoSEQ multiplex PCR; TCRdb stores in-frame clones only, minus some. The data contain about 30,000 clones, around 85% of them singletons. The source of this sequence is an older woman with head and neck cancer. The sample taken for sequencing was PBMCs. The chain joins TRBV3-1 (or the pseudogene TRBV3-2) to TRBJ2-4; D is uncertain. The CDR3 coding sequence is TGTGCCAGCAGCCAAGAGTTCCGCCCCCCGTACTTC. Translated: CASSQEFRPPYF.